This TCR beta chain was identified during a study of T-cell memory formation after mild COVID-19. In the study overall: The TCR clusters were mostly specific to one donor. Points from the study as a whole: Several responding clones turned up in pre-infection memory, indicating that cross-reactive memory may have taken part. CM and EM subsets held most contracting CD4+ clones; EMRA held CD8+ ones.

This CDR3 spans 13 amino acids. The V gene's germline CDR1 is SGHNT and CDR2 YYREEE (reference sequence). Trimming removed 3 bases at V and 5 bases at J, with 9 bases between. Comments on this clonotype: The antigen is undetermined.

cDNA libraries for TCR alpha and TCR beta, carrying sample barcodes and UMIs, came from 5'RACE with constant-segment primers. TCRdb processed the 5' RACE reads anew with MiXCR; each CDR3 protein has one entry. The sample lists 45,000 to 55,000 distinct CDR3 sequences; around 7% were seen once. The sequenced material came from PBMCs or a T cell subset sorted from them (not recorded which). The rearrangement joins TRBV5-4 to TRBJ1-5; D remains unclear. The source is a man aged 18 to 35 who had mild COVID-19 (a few samples of this study predate the infection). Cell type and time point are not known. The CDR3 nucleotides read TGTGCCAGCAGCTCCGCCGGGGATCAGCCCCAGCATTTT. Its translation is CASSSAGDQPQHF.